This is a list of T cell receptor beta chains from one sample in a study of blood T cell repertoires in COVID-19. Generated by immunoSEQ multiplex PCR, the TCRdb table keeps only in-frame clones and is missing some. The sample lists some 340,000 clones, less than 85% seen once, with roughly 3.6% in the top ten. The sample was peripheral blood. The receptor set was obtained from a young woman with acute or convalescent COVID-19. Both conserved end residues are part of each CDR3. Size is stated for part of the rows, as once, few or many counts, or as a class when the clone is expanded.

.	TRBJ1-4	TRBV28	CASRPGTGTGEKLFF
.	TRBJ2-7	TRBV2	CASSFQDEQYF
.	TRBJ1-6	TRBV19	CASSWEGSDNSPLHF
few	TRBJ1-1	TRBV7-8	CASSLNRETEAFF
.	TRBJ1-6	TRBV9	CASSVEGNNSPLHF
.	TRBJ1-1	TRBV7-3	CASSLAQNTEAFF
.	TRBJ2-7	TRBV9	CASSVGGSSYEQYF
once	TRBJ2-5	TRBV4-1	CASSQDTTGGGLETQYF
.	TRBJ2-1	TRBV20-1	CSAALRGEQFF
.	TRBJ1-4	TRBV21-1	CASSPQTDDNEKLFF
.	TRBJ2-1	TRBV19	CASSMTGLYYNEQFF
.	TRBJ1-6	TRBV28	CASSLGSGERLNSPLHF
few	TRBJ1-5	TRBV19	CASSSGFNQPQHF
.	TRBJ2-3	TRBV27	CASSEWGGPDTQYF
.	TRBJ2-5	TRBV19	CASSISSDRGLQETQYF
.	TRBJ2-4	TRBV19	CASSIDRDRLAKNIQYF
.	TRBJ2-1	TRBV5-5	CASSFLERTYNEQFF
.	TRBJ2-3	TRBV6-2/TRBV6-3	CASSSGGASTDTQYF
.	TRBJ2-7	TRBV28	CASTDFGGGPYEQYF
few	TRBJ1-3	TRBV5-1	CASSLWGPGNTIYF
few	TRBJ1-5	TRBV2	CASSVSGLGNQPQHF
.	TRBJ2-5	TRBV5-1	CASSLLLAGEQTQYF
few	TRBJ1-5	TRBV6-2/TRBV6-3	CASSYVIGGPLGKPQHF
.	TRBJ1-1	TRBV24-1	CATSDERQGRNTEAFF
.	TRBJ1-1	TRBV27	CASTSEKRGVAFF
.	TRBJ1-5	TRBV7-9	CASSPSETSNQPQHF
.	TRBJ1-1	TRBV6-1	CASSEVATGGLRMNTEAFF